A selection of T cell receptor beta chains follows, all from one sample in a study of cytomegalovirus exposure and HLA in healthy donors. Sequenced by immunoSEQ multiplex PCR; TCRdb stores in-frame clones only, minus some. There are around 140,000 clones in the sample; approximately 78% occur only once, and 2.4% lies in the top ten. Source material: PBMCs. Source of these receptors: a woman between 18 and 30 years old in good health and CMV-seropositive. Each CDR3 is given with its conserved first and last residue. A D gene is named only where the DNA matches it firmly. The listing skips clone size in some rows; elsewhere it reads once, few, many or a size class.

TRBJ2-1,TRBD2,TRBV15,NA,CATRPIAGGTNNEQFF,TGTGCCACCAGACCTATAGCGGGGGGGACTAACAATGAGCAGTTCTTC
TRBJ1-1,NA,TRBV9,NA,CASSVGWRTEAFF,TGTGCCAGCAGCGTAGGCTGGAGGACTGAAGCTTTCTTT
TRBJ2-7,TRBD2,TRBV28,NA,CASRASGGYEQYF,TGTGCCAGCAGGGCTAGCGGGGGATACGAGCAGTACTTC
TRBJ2-1,NA,TRBV2,NA,CASREQGNEQFF,TGTGCCAGCAGGGAACAGGGCAATGAGCAGTTCTTC
TRBJ2-2,NA,TRBV5-1,once,CASSLTVTGELFF,TGCGCCAGCAGCTTGACGGTAACCGGGGAGCTGTTTTTT
TRBJ2-1,TRBD2,TRBV7-2,NA,CASRERGTHNEQFF,TGTGCCAGCAGGGAGCGGGGTACGCACAATGAGCAGTTCTTC
TRBJ1-5,TRBD1,TRBV6-5,NA,CASSDAGGSNQPQHF,TGTGCCAGCAGCGATGCAGGGGGTAGCAATCAGCCCCAGCATTTT
TRBJ1-2,NA,TRBV11-2,NA,CASSPTTGRLNYGYTF,TGTGCCAGCAGCCCTACGACAGGACGCCTTAACTATGGCTACACCTTC
TRBJ1-1,TRBD1,TRBV6-5,NA,CASSRQGTDTEAFF,TGTGCCAGCAGTCGACAGGGGACGGACACTGAAGCTTTCTTT
TRBJ1-1,NA,TRBV7-9,NA,CASSLKTGKNTEAFF,TGTGCCAGCAGCTTAAAGACAGGAAAGAACACTGAAGCTTTCTTT
TRBJ1-4,NA,TRBV6-5,NA,CASSRQGGNEKLFF,TGTGCCAGCAGCCGACAAGGTGGTAATGAAAAACTGTTTTTT
TRBJ2-1,TRBD2,TRBV25-1,NA,CASSVTSGVNEQFF,TGTGCCAGCAGTGTGACTAGCGGGGTCAATGAGCAGTTCTTC
TRBJ1-1,TRBD1,TRBV9,NA,CASSARDRVGDTEAFF,TGTGCCAGCAGCGCCCGGGACAGGGTTGGGGACACTGAAGCTTTCTTT
TRBJ1-6,TRBD1,TRBV7-8,NA,CASSPGTGGSYNSPLHF,TGTGCCAGCAGCCCCGGGACAGGGGGCTCCTATAATTCACCCCTCCACTTT
TRBJ1-5,NA,TRBV2,NA,CASVPTANQPQHF,TGTGCCAGCGTGCCCACAGCAAATCAGCCCCAGCATTTT
TRBJ2-2,NA,TRBV7-8,NA,CASSLGLVTGELFF,TGTGCCAGCAGCTTAGGACTAGTAACCGGGGAGCTGTTTTTT
TRBJ2-1,NA,TRBV18,NA,CASSPPSGEQFF,TGTGCCAGCTCACCACCCAGCGGTGAGCAGTTCTTC
TRBJ2-7,NA,TRBV5-8,once,CASSLAVYEQYF,TGTGCCAGCAGCTTGGCCGTCTACGAGCAGTACTTC
TRBJ1-2,NA,TRBV29-1,NA,CSVEVRGDYGYTF,TGCAGCGTTGAGGTCAGGGGTGACTATGGCTACACCTTC
TRBJ2-1,NA,TRBV18,once,CASSPVLSIALEQFF,TGTGCCAGCTCACCGGTATTAAGTATAGCCCTTGAGCAGTTCTTC
TRBJ2-7,NA,TRBV7-2,once,CASSFSRREQYF,TGTGCCAGCAGCTTTAGTCGCCGCGAGCAGTACTTC
TRBJ1-4,NA,TRBV5-4,few,CASSLGGGNNEKLFF,TGTGCCAGCAGCTTGGGGGGCGGTAATAATGAAAAACTGTTTTTT
TRBJ2-4,NA,TRBV11-2,NA,CASSPPTGWNIQYF,TGTGCCAGCAGCCCGCCGACGGGGTGGAACATTCAGTACTTC
TRBJ1-5,NA,TRBV21-1,few,CASSKERGRLNQPQHF,TGTGCCAGCAGCAAAGAAAGAGGGAGGCTGAATCAGCCCCAGCATTTT
TRBJ2-2,NA,TRBV5-6,NA,CASSPRDRKDTRRFF,TGTGCCAGCAGCCCGAGAGACAGGAAAGACACCCGGAGGTTTTTT
TRBJ2-1,NA,TRBV7-2,NA,CASSLGLGLSSYNEQFF,TGTGCCAGCAGCTTAGGGTTGGGGCTGAGCTCCTACAATGAGCAGTTCTTC
TRBJ1-2,NA,TRBV6-5,NA,CASSPSSSSPYGYTF,TGTGCCAGCAGTCCCTCATCCTCCAGTCCCTATGGCTACACCTTC
TRBJ1-1,NA,TRBV9,NA,CASSAVLAGNTEAFF,TGTGCCAGCAGCGCCGTGCTTGCGGGGAACACTGAAGCTTTCTTT
TRBJ2-7,TRBD1,TRBV7-2,few,CASSLGQGYYEQYF,TGTGCCAGCAGCCTAGGACAGGGCTACTACGAGCAGTACTTC
TRBJ1-6,TRBD1,TRBV11-2,NA,CASSFGRGQQNSPLHF,TGTGCCAGCAGCTTCGGGCGGGGACAGCAAAATTCACCCCTCCACTTT
TRBJ1-2,TRBD1,TRBV5-5,NA,CASSLDRVVGYTF,TGTGCCAGCAGCCTCGACAGGGTTGTTGGCTACACCTTC
TRBJ2-7,TRBD2,TRBV28,NA,CASSLRTSGAYEQYF,TGTGCCAGCAGTTTACGGACTAGCGGGGCCTACGAGCAGTACTTC
TRBJ2-1,NA,TRBV5-1,NA,CASSRLAGSNEQFF,TGCGCCAGCAGCCGCCTGGCAGGGTCAAATGAGCAGTTCTTC
TRBJ1-4,TRBD1,TRBV28,once,CASSVTGGDEKLFF,TGTGCCAGCAGTGTGACAGGGGGCGATGAAAAACTGTTTTTT
TRBJ1-1,TRBD1,TRBV18,few,CASSPLGRQGSNTEAFF,TGTGCCAGCTCACCATTGGGGCGACAGGGTAGTAACACTGAAGCTTTCTTT
TRBJ2-1,TRBD2,TRBV19,NA,CASSFKRGGDNEQFF,TGTGCCAGTAGTTTTAAGCGGGGGGGGGACAATGAGCAGTTCTTC
TRBJ1-4,NA,TRBV7-2,once,CASSPNGTPNEKLFF,TGTGCCAGCAGCCCAAACGGGACACCTAATGAAAAACTGTTTTTT
TRBJ2-5,NA,TRBV9,NA,CASSVHHNLPGGQETQYF,TGTGCCAGCAGCGTTCACCACAATTTACCAGGAGGCCAAGAGACCCAGTACTTC
TRBJ2-3,TRBD1,TRBV6-6,NA,CASSYPPGTGSDTQYF,TGTGCCAGCAGTTACCCTCCCGGGACAGGGTCAGATACGCAGTATTTT
TRBJ1-1,NA,TRBV4-1,NA,CASSWTENTEAFF,TGCGCCAGCAGCTGGACAGAGAACACTGAAGCTTTCTTT
TRBJ2-7,NA,TRBV2,NA,CASSVEKGYEQYF,TGTGCCAGCAGTGTAGAGAAGGGGTACGAGCAGTACTTC
TRBJ1-4,NA,TRBV6-1,few,CASRDSPFNEKLFF,TGTGCCAGCAGGGACAGTCCGTTTAATGAAAAACTGTTTTTT
TRBJ1-5,TRBD1,TRBV6-1,few,CASSEVTDRPSDPQHF,TGTGCCAGCAGTGAAGTGACGGACAGGCCCTCCGACCCCCAGCATTTT
TRBJ2-3,TRBD2,TRBV6-5,NA,CASSVTSGSTDTQYF,TGTGCCAGCAGTGTTACTAGCGGCAGCACAGATACGCAGTATTTT
TRBJ2-5,NA,TRBV6-5,NA,CASSYLRGQGETQYF,TGTGCCAGCAGTTACCTGCGGGGGCAGGGAGAGACCCAGTACTTC
TRBJ1-2,NA,TRBV7-2,once,CASSLENYGYTF,TGTGCCAGCAGCCTCGAGAACTATGGCTACACCTTC
TRBJ1-1,TRBD1,TRBV4-1,NA,CASSQVKGARSTEAFF,TGCGCCAGCAGCCAAGTAAAGGGGGCGCGGAGCACTGAAGCTTTCTTT